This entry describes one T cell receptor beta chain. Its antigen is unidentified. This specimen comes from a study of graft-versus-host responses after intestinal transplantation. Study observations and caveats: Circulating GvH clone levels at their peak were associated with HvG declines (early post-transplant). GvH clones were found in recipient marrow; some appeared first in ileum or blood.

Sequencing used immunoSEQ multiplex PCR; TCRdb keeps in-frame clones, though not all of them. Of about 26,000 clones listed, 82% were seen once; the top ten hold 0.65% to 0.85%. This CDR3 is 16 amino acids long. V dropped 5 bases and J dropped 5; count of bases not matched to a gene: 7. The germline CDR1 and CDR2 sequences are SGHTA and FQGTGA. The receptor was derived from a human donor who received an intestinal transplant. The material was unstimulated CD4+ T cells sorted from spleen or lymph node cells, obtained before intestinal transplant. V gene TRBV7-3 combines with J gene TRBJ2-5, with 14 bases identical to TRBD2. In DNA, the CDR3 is TGTGCCAGCAGCCCGGGACTAGCGGGGGCTCGGGAGACCCAGTACTTC. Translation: CASSPGLAGARETQYF.